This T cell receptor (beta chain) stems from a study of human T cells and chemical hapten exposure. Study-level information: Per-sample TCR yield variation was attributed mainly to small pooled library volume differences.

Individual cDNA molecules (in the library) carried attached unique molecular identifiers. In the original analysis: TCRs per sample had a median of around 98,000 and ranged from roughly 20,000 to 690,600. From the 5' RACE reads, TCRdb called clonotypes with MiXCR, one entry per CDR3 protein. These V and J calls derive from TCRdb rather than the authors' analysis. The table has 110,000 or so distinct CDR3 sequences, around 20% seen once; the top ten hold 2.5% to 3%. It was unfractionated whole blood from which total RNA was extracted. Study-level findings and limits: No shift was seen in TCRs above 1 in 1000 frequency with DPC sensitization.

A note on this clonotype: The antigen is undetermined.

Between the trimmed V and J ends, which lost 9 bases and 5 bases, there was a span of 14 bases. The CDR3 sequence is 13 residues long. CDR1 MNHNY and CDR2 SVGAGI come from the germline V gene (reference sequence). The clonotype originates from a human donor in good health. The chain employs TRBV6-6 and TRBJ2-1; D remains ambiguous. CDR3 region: CASGVSRNNEQFF. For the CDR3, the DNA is TGTGCCAGTGGGGTTTCACGGAACAATGAGCAGTTCTTC.